This T cell receptor beta chain was recovered during a study of shared clonotypes between healthy human individuals. In the study overall: Donor composition was a couple of women and a few men, aged 18 to 49.

Study-level points and caveats: Genetic and exposure-history diversity was limited by the few donors.

Comment on this clone: Its antigen is currently unknown.

The study drew its donors from healthy HIV-negative adults without recent acute infections or vaccinations. The ends lost 6 bases at V and 6 bases at J; junction bases unmatched: 3. Germline CDR1 MNHNS, CDR2 SASEGT. The CDR3 extends over 13 amino acids. Generated by immunoSEQ multiplex PCR, the TCRdb table keeps only in-frame clones and is missing some. The sample has about 1.1 million clones, around three quarters seen once. The rearrangement joins TRBV6-1 to TRBJ2-3; 10 nucleotides match TRBD2. This receptor was identified in a man aged 18 to 35 in good health. Some clones in this sample may be carry-over from other donors' samples. Sequencing was performed on memory CD4+ T cells from PBMCs. Subset noted: CD45RA-negative fraction. The CDR3 here is CASSLAGVDTQYF. Here the CDR3 DNA reads TGTGCCAGCAGCCTAGCGGGAGTGGATACGCAGTATTTT.